This T cell receptor beta chain was captured in a study of blood T cell repertoires in COVID-19. Study as a whole: PBMCs, B-cell-depleted T cells, or T cells were the source of the cDNA or gDNA that made up the material.

Self-reported history from a screening survey and questionnaire set each donor's cohort. The V and J ends lost 8 bases and 7 bases, in that order; junction bases with no gene match: 11. The CDR3 runs to 13 residues. CDR1 and CDR2 from the germline V gene are GTSNPN and SVGIG (reference sequence). In the original processing: It was from reference gene primer amplification that nucleated cell counts were estimated. Repertoires were generated with immunoSEQ multiplex PCR, while TCRdb's copy carries only in-frame clones and drops some. That table gives V, J and clone size, and the DNA gave D and trimming. The repertoire holds a few hundred thousand clones, with roughly four fifths as singletons.

This chain joins TRBV30 and TRBJ1-3, with TRBD1 matching over 7 bases. Sequencing was carried out using PBMCs or T cells enriched from blood (not recorded which). The clonotype comes from a man aged 40-49 years who had recovered from COVID-19. CDR3 residues: CARGQGEMNTIYF. As DNA, the CDR3 is TGTGCCAGGGGGCAGGGGGAGATGAACACCATATATTTT. Full variable domain (remainder filled in from reference TRBV30 and TRBJ1-3): SQTIHQWPATLVQPVGSPLSLECTVEGTSNPNLYWYRQAAGRGLQLLFYSVGIGQISSEVPQNLSASRPQDRQFILSSKKLLLSDSGFYLCARGQGEMNTIYFGEGSWLTVV.